This TCR beta chain emerged from a study of blood T cell repertoires in COVID-19. The CDR3 spans 15 residues. Between the trimmed V and J ends, which lost 3 bases and 0 bases, there was a span of 10 bases. Germline assignment: CDR1 SGDLS and CDR2 YYNGEE. Here immunoSEQ multiplex PCR was the method, and the copy in TCRdb shows in-frame clones only, minus some. Of roughly 80,000 clones in the sample, around 80% are singletons; the top ten hold roughly 32%. This chain links TRBV9 with TRBJ2-1; D gene ambiguous. The sequenced sample was peripheral blood. The receptor was isolated from an elderly woman with acute or convalescent COVID-19. In DNA form, the CDR3 reads TGTGCCAGCAGCGCGAGCGCGAGCTCCTACAATGAGCAGTTCTTC. It translates to CASSASASSYNEQFF.